This T cell receptor beta chain stems from a study of blood T cell repertoires in COVID-19. The data were produced by immunoSEQ multiplex PCR, yet TCRdb's version contains in-frame clones alone and is incomplete. The repertoire consists of approximately 270,000 clones, with over 85% occurring once and the leading ten covering roughly 1.8%. The sequence came from an older woman who had recovered from COVID-19. The specimen sequenced was PBMCs or T cells enriched from blood (not recorded which).

In DNA, the CDR3 is TGCGCCAGCAGCTTGGAGACAGGGATCTACACTGAAGCTTTCTTT. It yields the protein CASSLETGIYTEAFF. The gene calls are TRBV5-1 and TRBJ1-1; TRBD1 agrees at 7 bases. This CDR3 comprises 15 residues. The germline CDR1 and CDR2 sequences are SGHRS and YFSETQ. The V gene end was trimmed by 0 bases and the J gene end by 3 bases; junction bases not matched to a gene: 5.